These 17 T cell receptor beta chains originate from one sample sequenced in a study of identifying expanded T cells in peripheral blood. Libraries were prepared by immunoSEQ multiplex PCR; TCRdb keeps only in-frame clonotypes and omits some of them. The sample consists of about 85,000 clones, 89% of them appearing once. Sequencing was carried out using blood. Receptor source: a person between 18 and 75 years old in good health.

CDR3: CASSVVGLAGETQYF. For the CDR3, the DNA is TGTGCCAGCAGCGTGGTGGGACTAGCGGGAGAGACCCAGTACTTC. V gene TRBV7-7 combines with J gene TRBJ2-5, with 12 positions matching TRBD2. Germline CDR1 reads SSHAT; CDR2 reads FNYEAQ (reference sequence). V gave up 5 bases and J gave up 4 bases; unmatched junction bases: 5. The CDR3 runs to 15 residues.

This sequence joins TRBV9 and TRBJ2-2; D not certain. Germline V gives CDR1 SGDLS, CDR2 YYNGEE. The CDR3 loop spans 15 amino acids. Trimming took 0 bases from V and 1 from J, leaving 7 bases between them. Here the CDR3 reads CASSVVPGNTGELFF. The CDR3 bases are TGTGCCAGCAGCGTAGTTCCGGGGAACACCGGGGAGCTGTTTTTT. Complete variable domain (other parts from reference TRBV9 and TRBJ2-2): DSGVTQTPKHLITATGQRVTLRCSPRSGDLSVYWYQQSLDQGLQFLIQYYNGEERAKGNILERFSAQQFPDLHSELNLSSLELGDSALYFCASSVVPGNTGELFFGEGSRLTVL.

This sequence joins TRBV7-3 and TRBJ2-1; 14 nucleotides agree with TRBD2. The junction had 5 bases not matched to a gene; V was cut back by 4 bases and J by 9 bases. The CDR3 runs 15 residues. Germline CDR1 is SGHTA and CDR2 is FQGTGA. For the CDR3, the DNA is TGTGCCAGCAGCTCCGGACTAGCGGGAGGCGGTGAGCAGTTCTTC. Translation: CASSSGLAGGGEQFF. The full variable domain, in which reference TRBV7-3 and TRBJ2-1 provide the parts outside the CDR3, is GAGVSQTPSNKVTEKGKYVELRCDPISGHTALYWYRQSLGQGPEFLIYFQGTGAADDSGLPNDRFFAVRPEGSVSTLKIQRTERGDSAVYLCASSSGLAGGGEQFFGPGTRLTVL.

V and J are TRBV6-5 and TRBJ1-1; D unclear. V lost 6 bases, J lost 0 bases, and 5 bases lay in between. The length of the CDR3 is 12 residues. The germline gives CDR1 MNHEY, CDR2 SVGAGI. In nucleotides, the CDR3 is TGTGCCAGCAGGGAGCTGAACACTGAAGCTTTCTTT. It translates to CASRELNTEAFF.

The gene calls are TRBV28 and TRBJ2-1; D call uncertain. There are 15 residues in the CDR3. The V end lost 3 bases, the J end lost 3 bases, and 12 bases lay between the germline ends. From germline, CDR1 is MDHEN and CDR2 SYDVKM. CDR3 nucleotide sequence: TGTGCCAGCAGTTTTTTAGGATGGAACTACAATGAGCAGTTCTTC. Translated, it gives CASSFLGWNYNEQFF.

This clone was picked up one time. The CDR3 loop is CASSRFEPGQGNTEAFF. The CDR3 DNA reads TGCGCCAGCAGTCGATTCGAACCGGGACAGGGGAACACTGAAGCTTTCTTT. The chain joins TRBV23-1 to TRBJ1-1, with TRBD1 matching over 9 bases. TRBV23-1 is reported as an ORF; its role is uncertain. The CDR3 is 17 amino acids. With V trimmed by 4 bases and J by 1 base, 10 bases remained unmatched.

This sequence joins TRBV7-8 and TRBJ2-5; unclear D gene. This CDR3 contains 15 residues. The V end lost 1 base, the J end lost 1 base, and 10 bases lay between the germline ends. Germline CDR1 SGHVS, CDR2 FQNEAQ. The CDR3 here is CASSLVHTVQETQYF. For the CDR3, the DNA is TGTGCCAGCAGCTTAGTACACACAGTCCAAGAGACCCAGTACTTC.

This clone was seen once. The chain is built from TRBV4-1 and TRBJ2-2, with TRBD2 identical over 7 bases. Germline CDR1 MGHRA, CDR2 YSYEKL. The V and J ends lost 2 bases and 4 bases, in that order; junction bases with no gene match: 4. The CDR3 has 15 residues. The CDR3 coding sequence is TGCGCCAGCAGCCAAAAGCGGGGTAGCACCGGGGAGCTGTTTTTT. Translation: CASSQKRGSTGELFF.

This sequence joins TRBV19 and TRBJ2-7, with 7 positions matching TRBD1. The V gene end was trimmed by 4 bases and the J gene end by 4 bases; junction bases not matched to a gene: 10. Germline lookup yields CDR1 LNHDA and CDR2 SQIVND (reference sequence). The CDR3 consists of 15 residues. CDR3 DNA: TGTGCCAGTAGTAACCCGGGACAGTTACTTTACGAGCAGTACTTC. Translated: CASSNPGQLLYEQYF.

The V and J genes are TRBV18 and TRBJ2-1, with D possibly TRBD2 on 5 matching bases. The ends were cut back, 2 bases at V and 16 bases at J, with 15 bases in the middle. The germline gives CDR1 KGHSH, CDR2 LQKENI. The CDR3 sequence is 12 residues long. The CDR3 DNA reads as TGTGCCAGCTCACCATCGAGGGTAGAGGGTTTCTTC. As protein: CASSPSRVEGFF.

The chain carries TRBV18 and TRBJ2-1; the match to TRBD2 covers 9 bases. Trimming cost V 2 bases and J 8 bases; bases outside gene matches: 4. This CDR3 spans 14 amino acids. Germline assignment: CDR1 KGHSH and CDR2 LQKENI. CDR3 bases: TGTGCCAGCTCACCAGGACTAGCGAAGGATGAGCAGTTCTTC. Its translation is CASSPGLAKDEQFF.

V usage is TRBV7-2 and J usage is TRBJ2-1; D call uncertain. In germline, CDR1 is SGHTA, CDR2 FQGNSA. V was shortened by 8 bases and J by 5 bases, with 4 bases between the two germline ends. There are 10 residues in the CDR3. The DNA for the CDR3 is TGTGCCAGCGGAGACAATGAGCAGTTCTTC. It translates to CASGDNEQFF.

The V call is TRBV9, the J call TRBJ1-6, with D uncertain. Trimming took off 2 bases at V and 5 bases at J, with 8 bases between the two ends. Germline CDR1 and CDR2: SGDLS and YYNGEE. The length of the CDR3 is 14 residues. In nucleotides, the CDR3 is TGTGCCAGCAGCGTGAACGCGAATAATTCACCCCTCCACTTT. Protein sequence: CASSVNANNSPLHF. Full variable domain (missing parts from reference TRBV9 and TRBJ1-6): DSGVTQTPKHLITATGQRVTLRCSPRSGDLSVYWYQQSLDQGLQFLIQYYNGEERAKGNILERFSAQQFPDLHSELNLSSLELGDSALYFCASSVNANNSPLHFGNGTRLTVT.

Only one count was recorded for this clone. The V gene is TRBV19, the J gene TRBJ1-2; 8 nucleotides line up with TRBD1. V lost 3 bases and J lost 5; bases outside the gene matches: 8. This CDR3 region has 15 residues. The germline CDR1 and CDR2 sequences are LNHDA and SQIVND (reference sequence). CDR3 sequence reads: CASSISRGLGYGYTF. CDR3 in DNA: TGTGCCAGTAGTATCTCCAGGGGGCTCGGATATGGCTACACCTTC.

This clone was picked up one time. Other DNA sequences in this specimen translate into the identical CDR3. The chain carries TRBV7-2 and TRBJ1-5, with D possibly being TRBD1 (6 bases). This CDR3 spans 15 amino acids. Germline lookup yields CDR1 SGHTA and CDR2 FQGNSA. Deletions cut 1 base from V and 5 bases from J, with 12 bases between. The CDR3 region is CASSLGGGSYQPQHF. The CDR3 DNA reads TGTGCCAGCAGCTTAGGGGGGGGCTCTTATCAGCCCCAGCATTTT.

J is TRBJ1-2 and V is TRBV2; no reliable D call. Trimming removed 8 bases at V and 0 bases at J, with 10 bases between. The CDR3 runs 13 residues. Germline lookup yields CDR1 SNHLY and CDR2 FYNNEI. The CDR3 DNA is TGTGCCAGCGGTCGGATCGCTAACTATGGCTACACCTTC. This codes for CASGRIANYGYTF. Filled out from reference TRBV2 and TRBJ1-2, the complete variable domain reads EPEVTQTPSHQVTQMGQEVILRCVPISNHLYFYWYRQILGQKVEFLVSFYNNEISEKSEIFDDQFSVERPDGSNFTLKIRSTKLEDSAMYFCASGRIANYGYTFGSGTRLTVV.

The rearrangement links TRBV7-2 to TRBJ1-3; TRBD1 is a possible D gene (6 bases). Germline V gene lookup returns CDR1 SGHTA and CDR2 FQGNSA. The CDR3 totals 16 residues. V dropped 5 bases and J dropped 2 bases, with 16 bases sitting between them. The CDR3 nucleotides are TGTGCCAGCAGCGAACAAGGAGGGGGACCTGGAAACACCATATATTTT. Translated, it gives CASSEQGGGPGNTIYF.